This T cell receptor (beta chain) was identified during a study of blood T cells in healthy people across ages. This clonotype was counted many times. The second PCR ran about 6 to 12 cycles with a sample-barcoded 5' primer and J-beta primers. Each CDR3 protein gets one entry after TCRdb re-called the 5' RACE reads with MiXCR. The data show about 1 million distinct CDR3 sequences, 20% to 25% seen once. Each donor was a healthy Caucasian individual from Russia, aged about 6 to 95. The data also belong to a second study, concerning T cells of mothers and their children.

The material sequenced was blood. The sequence derives from a girl aged 2 to 9 in good health.

The CDR3 here is CASSPVNQETQYF. The CDR3 bases are TGCGCCAGCAGCCCAGTTAACCAAGAGACCCAGTACTTC. V and J are TRBV4-1 and TRBJ2-5; D not certain. V dropped 4 bases and J dropped 0 bases, with 6 bases sitting between them. CDR3 length: 13 amino acids. Germline-derived CDR1 and CDR2 are MGHRA and YSYEKL.